The 14 T cell receptor beta chains reported below all come from one sample, sequenced in a study of cytomegalovirus exposure and HLA in healthy donors. 60 Vbeta and 13 Jbeta primers were used in PCR. The method was immunoSEQ multiplex PCR; TCRdb's version includes in-frame clones alone and lacks a portion of them. The sample records about 180,000 clones, about 77% being singletons. The source material was PBMCs. These receptors were collected from a woman in her thirties in good health and CMV-seropositive.

This clone has just one count. V is TRBV6-1 and J is TRBJ2-3, with a possible D match to TRBD1 (5 bases). Germline CDR1 is MNHNS and CDR2 is SASEGT. Trimming pared 4 bases from V and 1 base from J, leaving 12 bases between. This CDR3 comprises 15 residues. The CDR3 protein is CASSVIGARTDTQYF. The CDR3 coding sequence is TGTGCCAGCAGTGTTATAGGGGCCCGCACAGATACGCAGTATTTT.

CDR3 bases: TGTGCCAGTAGTATGGAGTGGATCTTGGAGGGTTTCAGGACAGATACGCAGTATTTT. It is translated as CASSMEWILEGFRTDTQYF. The chain recombines TRBV19 with TRBJ2-3; possibly TRBD2 for D (6 bases). This CDR3 is built from 19 residues. Germline V lookup: CDR1 LNHDA, CDR2 SQIVND (reference sequence). V lost 3 bases and J 3 bases, leaving 25 bases between the germline ends.

The CDR3 sequence is CASSTGTGRGYTF. Here the CDR3 DNA reads TGTGCCAGCAGTACGGGGACAGGTAGGGGCTACACCTTC. The chain couples TRBV27 to TRBJ1-2, with TRBD1 identical over 8 bases. Trimming took 5 bases from V and 8 from J; bases not matched to a gene: 7. The germline V gene has CDR1 MNHEY and CDR2 SMNVEV (reference sequence). CDR3 size: 13 residues.

The chain has TRBV4-3 and TRBJ1-2; 9 bases line up with TRBD1. From germline, CDR1 is LGHNA and CDR2 YSLEER. V gave up 5 bases and J gave up 4 bases; unmatched junction bases: 5. CDR3 length: 14 residues. CDR3 DNA sequence: TGCGCCAGCAGCTTACAGGGGGCCGGCTATGGCTACACCTTC. It codes for CASSLQGAGYGYTF.

The chain combines TRBV30 with TRBJ2-3, with D hard to call. Germline-derived CDR1 and CDR2 are GTSNPN and SVGIG (reference sequence). V lost 0 bases to trimming and J lost 14 bases, with 15 bases between them. The CDR3 is made up of 12 amino acids. The CDR3 DNA follows: TGTGCCTGGAGTGTACAACCCCTTTTTATGTATTTT. Its translation: CAWSVQPLFMYF.

This rearrangement joins TRBV27 to TRBJ2-1, with TRBD2 as a possible D gene (6 bases). Germline lookup yields CDR1 MNHEY and CDR2 SMNVEV (reference sequence). The V end lost 9 bases, the J end lost 0 bases, and 12 bases lay between the germline ends. The CDR3 is 14 amino acids. The chain's CDR3 is CASRGSPSYNEQFF. CDR3 nucleotide sequence: TGTGCCAGTCGGGGGTCCCCCTCCTACAATGAGCAGTTCTTC.

The CDR3 coding sequence is TGTGCCAGCAGCTTTGCTAGCGGGGGGGCATGGTACGAGCAGTACTTC. It specifies CASSFASGGAWYEQYF. This chain uses TRBV7-2 with TRBJ2-7; TRBD2 matches at 12 bases. The J segment lost 4 bases and the V segment lost 3 bases, leaving 7 bases of the junction unmatched. The CDR3 is 16 amino acids. Germline CDR1 SGHTA, CDR2 FQGNSA.

This chain uses TRBV10-3 with TRBJ2-7; 11 nucleotides agree with TRBD1. From germline, CDR1 is ENHRY and CDR2 SYGVKD. V shed 5 bases, J shed 3 bases, and the junction held 6 bases outside the gene matches. This CDR3 is built from 15 residues. CDR3 amino acids: CAISSPGQGVYEQYF. CDR3 DNA: TGTGCCATCAGTTCCCCGGGACAGGGGGTCTACGAGCAGTACTTC.

V gene TRBV9 combines with J gene TRBJ2-5, with D perhaps matching TRBD2 (6 bases). Germline CDR1 reads SGDLS; CDR2 reads YYNGEE. The V end was cut by 1 base, the J end by 5 bases, with 9 bases between. This CDR3 spans 13 amino acids. In DNA, the CDR3 is TGTGCCAGCAGCGTAAGTCGGGGGGAGACCCAGTACTTC. As protein: CASSVSRGETQYF. Complete variable domain (other parts from reference TRBV9 and TRBJ2-5): DSGVTQTPKHLITATGQRVTLRCSPRSGDLSVYWYQQSLDQGLQFLIQYYNGEERAKGNILERFSAQQFPDLHSELNLSSLELGDSALYFCASSVSRGETQYFGPGTRLLVL.

The J gene is TRBJ1-3, the V gene TRBV27, with 7 bases lining up with TRBD1. The CDR3 sequence is 15 residues long. The ends lost 9 bases at V and 4 bases at J; junction bases unmatched: 12. CDR1 MNHEY and CDR2 SMNVEV come from the germline V gene (reference sequence). CDR3 residues: CASSAEGALGNTIYF. The CDR3 DNA sequence: TGTGCCAGTTCGGCGGAGGGGGCATTAGGAAACACCATATATTTT.

This chain joins TRBV4-1 and TRBJ1-4; possible D gene TRBD1, 5 bases. The V gene lost 3 bases and the J gene lost 6 bases, with 11 bases spanning the gap. This CDR3 has 14 amino acids. CDR1 is MGHRA, CDR2 YSYEKL, per germline. CDR3 in amino acids: CASSQAGTYEKLFF. The CDR3 DNA sequence: TGCGCCAGCAGCCAGGCCGGGACTTATGAAAAACTGTTTTTT.

This clone was detected only once. The genes are TRBV2 and TRBJ1-2; tentative D call: TRBD1 (6 bases). Germline V gene data show CDR1 as SNHLY and CDR2 as FYNNEI. This CDR3 region has 12 residues. V lost 6 bases to trimming and J lost 6 bases, with 11 bases between them. The CDR3 here is CASSPQGHGYTF. The CDR3 DNA follows: TGTGCCAGCAGCCCCCAGGGGCATGGCTACACCTTC.

The V call is TRBV5-3, the J call TRBJ1-5; weak D call: TRBD1 (6 bases). TRBV5-3 is flagged as an ORF with uncertain function. V lost 0 bases and J 3 bases, leaving 10 bases between the germline ends. This CDR3 is built from 15 residues. The CDR3 is CARSLGQGPNQPQHF. CDR3 nucleotide sequence: TGTGCCAGAAGCTTGGGCCAGGGGCCCAATCAGCCCCAGCATTTT.

The chain joins TRBV13 to TRBJ2-7; 8 bases align to TRBD1. Germline assignment: CDR1 PRHDT and CDR2 FYEKMQ (reference sequence). CDR3 size: 13 residues. With V trimmed by 5 bases and J by 3 bases, 3 bases remained unmatched. CDR3 region: CASSPDRGYEQYF. The CDR3 DNA reads as TGTGCCAGCAGCCCCGACAGGGGCTACGAGCAGTACTTC.